The 10 T cell receptor beta chains below come from one sample, sequenced in a study of blood T cell repertoires in COVID-19. The repertoire was sequenced with immunoSEQ multiplex PCR; TCRdb's copy has only in-frame clones and lacks some. There are about 160,000 clones in the sample; around 93% occur only once, and 4.8% lies in the top ten. Sequencing input: peripheral blood. These receptors originate from a man aged 25 to 40 with COVID-19, enrolled during active disease.

In its sample, this clone was seen once. The rearrangement links TRBV5-4 to TRBJ2-7; D perhaps matches TRBD1 (5 bases). CDR1 is SGHNT and CDR2 is YYREEE in the germline V gene (reference sequence). The germline V and J ends were trimmed by 1 base and 5 bases, with 16 bases remaining between them. There are 15 residues in the CDR3. The CDR3 DNA is TGTGCCAGCAGCTTGACGGCAGGGTGGGCCCACGAGCAGTACTTC. It codes for CASSLTAGWAHEQYF.

J is TRBJ2-7 and V is TRBV28; perhaps TRBD2 as D (5 bases). Trimming removed 6 bases from V and 0 bases from J, with 15 bases in between. The germline gives CDR1 MDHEN, CDR2 SYDVKM. CDR3 length equals 15 residues. Here the CDR3 reads CASRRSDWTSYEQYF. CDR3 nucleotides: TGTGCCAGCAGGAGGTCGGACTGGACCTCCTACGAGCAGTACTTC.

The chain combines TRBV9 with TRBJ1-2; 8 nucleotides match TRBD1. Germline assignment: CDR1 SGDLS and CDR2 YYNGEE. The CDR3 spans 15 residues. After removal of 3 bases from V and 4 bases from J, the junction contained 8 bases not matched to a gene. The CDR3, as DNA: TGTGCCAGCAGCGCGGGGGACAGGACTGTCTATGGCTACACCTTC. Its translation is CASSAGDRTVYGYTF.

The chain links TRBV5-5 to TRBJ2-1; TRBD1 is a possible D gene (5 bases). CDR1 is SGHKS and CDR2 is YYEKEE in the germline V gene (reference sequence). V was cut by 4 bases and J by 7 bases, with 21 bases left in between. This CDR3 has 16 amino acids. As DNA, the CDR3 is TGTGCCAGCAGCCGCAGCCAGGGATTTGTGCTAAATGAGCAGTTCTTC. It specifies CASSRSQGFVLNEQFF.

The chain joins TRBV5-6 to TRBJ1-2; no clear D gene. The CDR3 length is 14 residues. Germline V gene data show CDR1 as SGHDT and CDR2 as YYEEEE. The V end lost 0 bases, the J end lost 8 bases, and 14 bases lay between the germline ends. The chain's CDR3 is CASSLERSPRGYTF. The CDR3 DNA follows: TGTGCCAGCAGCTTGGAAAGGAGTCCGCGAGGCTACACCTTC. Together with reference TRBV5-6 and TRBJ1-2, the CDR3 gives the full variable domain: DAGVTQSPTHLIKTRGQQVTLRCSPKSGHDTVSWYQQALGQGPQFIFQYYEEEERQRGNFPDRFSGHQFPNYSSELNVNALLLGDSALYLCASSLERSPRGYTFGSGTRLTVV.

J is TRBJ1-1 and V is TRBV15; D might be TRBD1 (6 bases). CDR1 and CDR2 (germline): LNHNV, YYDKDF (reference sequence). Trimming removed 0 bases from V and 3 bases from J, with 17 bases in between. The CDR3 is 17 residues long. The CDR3 loop reads CATSRDLLWGRYTEAFF. For the CDR3, the DNA is TGTGCCACCAGCAGAGACCTTTTATGGGGGCGCTACACTGAAGCTTTCTTT.

This chain uses TRBV5-1 with TRBJ2-7; D is undetermined. V lost 4 bases to trimming and J lost 4 bases, with 12 bases between them. Germline loops: CDR1 SGHRS, CDR2 YFSETQ. The CDR3 consists of 13 residues. The DNA for the CDR3 is TGCGCCAGCAGCGGAGCTTCTGTTTACGAGCAGTACTTC. This codes for CASSGASVYEQYF.

The chain combines TRBV3-1 (or the pseudogene TRBV3-2) with TRBJ1-1; D is undetermined. Per the germline V gene, CDR1 is LGHDT and CDR2 is YNNKEL (reference sequence). The CDR3 has 14 residues. V lost 1 base, J lost 4 bases, and 10 bases lay in between. CDR3 loop: CASSQAQRGTEAFF. CDR3 sequence (DNA): TGTGCCAGCAGCCAAGCACAACGGGGCACTGAAGCTTTCTTT.

CDR3 DNA sequence: TGTGCCACCAGTGATGTTGGGGCGGCCAATGAGCAGTTCTTC. As protein: CATSDVGAANEQFF. This rearrangement joins TRBV24-1 to TRBJ2-1, with D maybe TRBD1 (5 bases). This CDR3 spans 14 amino acids. CDR1 and CDR2 from the germline V gene are KGHDR and SFDVKD. Between the trimmed V and J ends, which lost 3 bases and 6 bases, there was a span of 11 bases.

The chain links TRBV28 to TRBJ2-3, with TRBD2 matching over 8 bases. After removal of 2 bases from V and 4 bases from J, the junction contained 2 bases not matched to a gene. Germline lookup yields CDR1 MDHEN and CDR2 SYDVKM. This CDR3 spans 14 amino acids. CDR3 sequence: CASSLTGRADTQYF. The CDR3 DNA sequence: TGTGCCAGCAGTTTAACCGGGAGGGCAGATACGCAGTATTTT.